This T cell receptor beta chain was sequenced during a study of CD8 T cells in ankylosing spondylitis. This clonotype was seen many times. Its antigen is undetermined. Quantitative 5'-RACE with molecular barcodes was used to make the TCR beta libraries. TCRdb re-called the 5' RACE reads through MiXCR, storing one row per CDR3 protein. The table has tens of thousands of distinct CDR3 sequences, approximately 11% seen once. Study-level results: Significant enrichment of disease-linked clones was reportedly seen in matched ankylosing spondylitis synovial fluid. Past studies reported some motif variants in reactive arthritis synovial fluid and blood. Blood of patients with ankylosing spondylitis appeared to be characterized by a TCR beta motif of about 8 highly homologous variants.

The CDR3 consists of 15 residues. Unmatched junction bases numbered 14, after V lost 6 bases and J lost 8 bases. The clonotype originates from a male donor with ankylosing spondylitis or in good health (not recorded which). The chain employs TRBV12-3 or TRBV12-4 and TRBJ1-2; TRBD1 matches 8 bases. Sequences were obtained from blood, either unsorted or a sorted T cell fraction (not recorded which). The CDR3 sequence is CASSIRDRPLGGYTF. The CDR3 bases are TGTGCCAGCAGCATCCGGGACAGGCCCTTAGGAGGCTACACCTTC.